The 5 T cell receptor beta chains below all came from one sample that was sequenced in a study of identifying expanded T cells in peripheral blood. Using immunoSEQ multiplex PCR, the repertoire was profiled, and TCRdb retains in-frame clones only, with some absent. The sample holds 60,000 to 70,000 clones, roughly four fifths seen once. Specimen: blood. These TCRs come from a person aged 18 to 69 in good health.

The chain couples TRBV9 to TRBJ1-4, with TRBD1 matching 8 bases. CDR3 size: 14 residues. The germline CDR1 and CDR2 sequences are SGDLS and YYNGEE. The V and J ends lost 3 bases and 11 bases, in that order; junction bases with no gene match: 9. For the CDR3, the DNA is TGTGCCAGCAGCGGCCGGGACAGGCTCCCTAAACTGTTTTTT. Protein product: CASSGRDRLPKLFF.

Here the CDR3 reads CASTRDRGYHEQYF. The CDR3 DNA reads as TGTGCCAGTACCAGGGACAGGGGGTACCACGAGCAGTACTTC. The chain couples TRBV19 to TRBJ2-7; 11 bases line up with TRBD1. V dropped 7 bases and J dropped 5; count of bases not matched to a gene: 7. The CDR3 has 14 residues. Germline CDR1 is LNHDA and CDR2 is SQIVND (reference sequence).

The V and J genes are TRBV19 and TRBJ2-2, with a tentative D call TRBD2 (6 bases). Germline assignment: CDR1 LNHDA and CDR2 SQIVND (reference sequence). Trimming took off 7 bases at V and 9 bases at J, with 18 bases between the two ends. CDR3 length: 14 residues. The CDR3 nucleotides read TGTGCCAGTACCGATGCCACCGGCGGGAGGGAGCTGTTTTTT. Its translation: CASTDATGGRELFF.

The J gene is TRBJ1-6, the V gene TRBV5-6; TRBD1 might be the D (6 bases). Germline assignment: CDR1 SGHDT and CDR2 YYEEEE. CDR3 length: 16 amino acids. Trimming pared 4 bases from V and 0 bases from J, leaving 11 bases between. The CDR3: CASSLGQFSYNSPLHF. The CDR3 DNA is TGTGCCAGCAGCCTTGGACAGTTCTCCTATAATTCACCCCTCCACTTT.

The chain uses TRBV6-5 and TRBJ2-2; TRBD2 aligns across 9 bases. CDR3 length equals 14 residues. Looked up from germline, CDR1 is MNHEY and CDR2 is SVGAGI. Unmatched junction bases numbered 1, after V lost 7 bases and J lost 1 base. The CDR3 sequence: CASNSGGNTGELFF. The CDR3 nucleotides read TGTGCCAGCAATAGCGGGGGGAACACCGGGGAGCTGTTTTTT.